The rows below give T cell receptor beta chains drawn from one sample of a study of blood T cells in healthy people across ages. TCRdb independently ran MiXCR on the 5' RACE reads; one entry per CDR3 protein. The profile covers 780,000 or so distinct CDR3 sequences, with approximately 25% appearing a single time and approximately 3.7% taken by the ten largest. These records were also assigned to another study, of T cells of mothers and their children.

Sequenced material: blood. These receptors were taken from a boy aged 5-17 years in good health. CDR3s include the opening cysteine and the closing phenylalanine or tryptophan. The order of the fields is D gene, V gene, J gene, clone size, CDR3 length, CDR3 protein, CDR3 DNA. A D gene is named only where the DNA matches it firmly. A row's size may be missing; if present it is once, few, many or a size class.

NA	TRBV6-6	TRBJ2-7	many	12	CASSYSLRRPYF	TGTGCCAGCAGTTACTCACTACGACGGCCGTACTTC
NA	TRBV12-3/TRBV12-4	TRBJ2-7	NA	13	CASSLVVPYEQYF	TGTGCCAGCAGTTTAGTCGTTCCCTACGAGCAGTACTTC
NA	TRBV15	TRBJ2-7	few	13	CATSMDASYEQYF	TGTGCCACCAGCATGGACGCCTCCTACGAGCAGTACTTC
TRBD1	TRBV25-1	TRBJ1-2	NA	14	CASSAFDREHGYTF	TGTGCCAGCAGCGCCTTTGACAGGGAACACGGCTACACCTTC
TRBD1	TRBV5-1	TRBJ2-2	many	14	CASSGTGDTGELFF	TGCGCCAGCAGCGGGACAGGGGACACCGGGGAGCTGTTTTTT
NA	TRBV7-9	TRBJ2-5	NA	14	CASSGRGAQETQYF	TGTGCCAGCAGCGGACGGGGGGCCCAAGAGACCCAGTACTTC
TRBD2	TRBV29-1	TRBJ2-2	NA	15	CSVEDVAGGTGELFF	TGCAGCGTTGAAGACGTAGCGGGAGGCACCGGGGAGCTGTTTTTT
NA	TRBV21-1	TRBJ2-7	few	12	CASSKAPYEQYF	TGTGCCAGCAGCAAAGCTCCCTACGAGCAGTACTTC
TRBD2	TRBV20-1	TRBJ2-5	NA	13	CSARADGGRTQYF	TGCAGTGCTAGAGCAGACGGCGGGAGGACCCAGTACTTC
NA	TRBV7-9	TRBJ1-4	few	15	CASSLGAGVPEKLFF	TGTGCCAGCAGCTTAGGGGCCGGAGTGCCTGAAAAACTGTTTTTT
NA	TRBV6-2/TRBV6-3	TRBJ2-2	NA	11	CATLLGGELFF	TGTGCCACCCTCCTCGGCGGGGAGCTGTTTTTT
NA	TRBV20-1	TRBJ2-1	NA	15	CSARPQRVIRDEQFF	TGCAGTGCTAGACCCCAGCGGGTGATAAGGGATGAGCAGTTCTTC
NA	TRBV3-1	TRBJ2-5	few	15	CASSQVGQYQETQYF	TGTGCCAGCAGCCAAGTGGGGCAGTACCAAGAGACCCAGTACTTC
NA	TRBV20-1	TRBJ2-1	NA	16	CSARDVWNSSYNEQFF	TGCAGTGCTAGAGATGTGTGGAACAGCTCCTACAATGAGCAGTTCTTC
TRBD1	TRBV15	TRBJ1-1	few	14	CATSGQGGYTEAFF	TGTGCCACCAGCGGACAGGGTGGATACACTGAAGCTTTCTTT
NA	TRBV7-3	TRBJ2-5	few	13	CVSSLTPLETQYF	TGTGTCAGCAGCTTAACCCCCCTAGAGACCCAGTACTTC
NA	TRBV29-1	TRBJ2-5	few	15	CSVEGGQGWMETQYF	TGCAGCGTTGAAGGTGGACAAGGCTGGATGGAGACCCAGTACTTC
TRBD1	TRBV15	TRBJ2-7	NA	17	CATSRAIGTGRSYEQYF	TGTGCCACCAGCAGAGCTATAGGGACAGGAAGGTCCTACGAGCAGTACTTC
NA	TRBV20-1	TRBJ2-5	few	14	CSARDTRGGETQYF	TGCAGTGCTAGAGATACGAGGGGAGGAGAGACCCAGTACTTC
NA	TRBV7-9	TRBJ2-1	NA	16	CASSTDSTRSYNEQFF	TGTGCCAGCAGCACCGACTCTACTAGATCCTACAATGAGCAGTTCTTC
NA	TRBV5-1	TRBJ2-1	NA	14	CASSLPGPLNEQFF	TGCGCCAGCAGCTTACCGGGACCACTTAATGAGCAGTTCTTC
TRBD2	TRBV7-9	TRBJ2-5	NA	17	CASSLGSGTNVRETQYF	TGTGCCAGCAGCTTAGGGTCCGGGACTAACGTACGGGAGACCCAGTACTTC
TRBD1	TRBV7-3	TRBJ1-1	NA	15	CASSLTPGGTIEAFF	TGTGCCAGCAGCTTGACCCCAGGGGGTACGATTGAAGCTTTCTTT
NA	TRBV6-1	TRBJ1-1	NA	15	CACSDHRAGDTEAFF	TGTGCCTGCAGCGACCACAGGGCCGGGGACACTGAAGCTTTCTTT
NA	TRBV10-3	TRBJ2-7	few	17	CAISDTGYNRPAYEQYF	TGTGCCATCAGTGATACCGGGTATAACAGACCCGCCTACGAGCAGTACTTC
TRBD1	TRBV27	TRBJ1-4	few	15	CASTHSGQGNEKLFF	TGTGCCAGCACTCATTCGGGACAGGGCAATGAAAAACTGTTTTTT
NA	TRBV7-2	TRBJ2-1	NA	15	CASSLSATSYNEQFF	TGTGCCAGCAGCCTCAGCGCTACCTCCTACAATGAGCAGTTCTTC
TRBD2	TRBV7-2	TRBJ2-7	NA	14	CASSLLADAYEQYF	TGTGCCAGCAGCTTACTAGCGGACGCCTACGAGCAGTACTTC
NA	TRBV10-3	TRBJ2-3	many	14	CAVRGRFGTDTQYF	TGTGCCGTCCGGGGGCGGTTTGGCACAGATACGCAGTATTTT
TRBD2	TRBV29-1	TRBJ2-5	NA	14	CSVDVLAAQETQYF	TGCAGCGTTGATGTACTAGCGGCTCAAGAGACCCAGTACTTC
NA	TRBV20-1	TRBJ2-1	NA	12	CSARDEAYEQFF	TGCAGTGCTAGAGATGAGGCTTACGAGCAGTTCTTC
TRBD1	TRBV5-1	TRBJ2-2	NA	16	CASSTRQGLDTGELFF	TGCGCCAGCAGCACTCGACAGGGGCTCGACACCGGGGAGCTGTTTTTT
NA	TRBV28	TRBJ2-6	NA	14	CASSILHGANVLTF	TGTGCCAGCAGTATTCTTCATGGGGCCAACGTCCTGACTTTC
NA	TRBV4-1	TRBJ2-4	few	18	CASSQVPTRVGAKNIQYF	TGCGCCAGCAGCCAAGTGCCGACTAGAGTAGGAGCCAAAAACATTCAGTACTTC
TRBD1	TRBV29-1	TRBJ1-1	many	13	CSGYRTGNTEAFF	TGCAGCGGCTATCGGACAGGGAACACTGAAGCTTTCTTT
NA	TRBV28	TRBJ2-3	few	13	CASSSRMNYTQYF	TGTGCCAGCAGTTCTCGAATGAACTATACGCAGTATTTT
TRBD1	TRBV29-1	TRBJ2-7	NA	16	CSVMGPSGQGPYEQYF	TGCAGCGTTATGGGGCCTTCGGGACAGGGCCCCTACGAGCAGTACTTC
NA	TRBV28	TRBJ1-3	NA	13	CASSLGFGNTIYF	TGTGCCAGCAGTTTGGGGTTCGGAAACACCATATATTTT
NA	TRBV7-2	TRBJ2-1	NA	16	CASSLVSGAAYNEQFF	TGTGCCAGCAGCTTAGTTTCCGGGGCGGCCTACAATGAGCAGTTCTTC
TRBD2	TRBV20-1	TRBJ2-5	few	17	CSATGGLAGGRQETQYF	TGCAGTGCCACCGGAGGACTAGCGGGGGGGCGGCAAGAGACCCAGTACTTC
NA	TRBV20-1	TRBJ2-1	NA	13	CSGGVSSYSEQFF	TGCAGTGGGGGGGTAAGCTCCTACAGTGAGCAGTTCTTC
NA	TRBV7-2	TRBJ2-5	NA	14	CASSPGPTGETQYF	TGTGCCAGCAGCCCGGGACCCACCGGAGAGACCCAGTACTTC
NA	TRBV7-2	TRBJ1-5	NA	15	CASSLDSGGNQPQHF	TGTGCCAGCAGCTTAGATTCAGGGGGCAATCAGCCCCAGCATTTT
NA	TRBV18	TRBJ2-1	few	13	CASSHDPGNEQFF	TGTGCCAGCTCACATGACCCGGGAAATGAGCAGTTCTTC
NA	TRBV12-3/TRBV12-4	TRBJ2-7	NA	14	CASSQRHLPYEQYF	TGTGCCAGCAGCCAAAGACACCTTCCCTACGAGCAGTACTTC
NA	TRBV2	TRBJ2-4	NA	12	CASSDDRNIQYF	TGTGCCAGCAGCGACGACAGAAACATTCAGTACTTC
NA	TRBV20-1	TRBJ1-3	NA	15	CSARADGFSGNTIYF	TGCAGTGCTAGAGCCGACGGCTTCTCTGGAAACACCATATATTTT
TRBD1	TRBV12-3/TRBV12-4	TRBJ2-4	few	16	CASSHGQVLAKNIQYF	TGTGCCAGCAGTCACGGACAGGTTCTAGCCAAAAACATTCAGTACTTC
NA	TRBV7-2	TRBJ2-3	few	16	CASSSVADPFTDTQYF	TGTGCCAGCAGCTCAGTAGCGGATCCTTTCACAGATACGCAGTATTTT